One sample yielded the 30 T cell receptor beta chains listed below, sequenced in a study of T cell changes during pregnancy in multiple sclerosis (dated by TCRdb to the late 2010s). The protocol used for the library was the immunoSEQ multiplex PCR assay. This is the immuneACCESS table as TCRdb keeps it, with only in-frame sequences that have V and J called. A part of the clones is gone; compared with another copy, unresolved V genes explain less than half, and the rest is unexplained. This sample is represented by about 58,000 clones; 91% of them were singletons. Approximately 0.49% of the sample is taken by the ten largest. This sample comprised CD4+ T cells from peripheral blood mononuclear cells, obtained after pregnancy. The receptors derive from a female donor in good health, enrolled as a control in a pregnancy study.

The J gene is TRBJ1-5, the V gene TRBV19; 7 bases align to TRBD1. Germline V CDR1 and CDR2: LNHDA, SQIVND (reference sequence). The CDR3 is 15 amino acids. V lost 4 bases, J lost 3 bases, and 6 bases stayed unmatched. In DNA, the CDR3 is TGTGCCAGTAGTACCCAGGGACAGCTCAATCAGCCCCAGCATTTT. This translates into CASSTQGQLNQPQHF.

The table lists this clone with a few counts. The chain is built from TRBV10-3 and TRBJ1-6, with 9 bases aligning to TRBD1. Germline CDR1 is ENHRY and CDR2 is SYGVKD. This CDR3 region has 14 residues. The ends lost 5 bases at V and 10 bases at J; junction bases unmatched: 6. The DNA of the CDR3 is TGTGCCATCAGTCCCGGGACAGGGACCTCACCCCTCCACTTT. This codes for CAISPGTGTSPLHF.

This clone was seen only once. This chain connects TRBV7-9 to TRBJ1-4, with D possibly being TRBD1 (6 bases). Germline V CDR1 and CDR2: SEHNR, FQNEAQ (reference sequence). The V end lost 0 bases, the J end lost 5 bases, and 10 bases lay between the germline ends. This CDR3 contains 15 residues. The CDR3 here is CASSLADSRNEKLFF. CDR3 sequence (DNA): TGTGCCAGCAGCTTAGCGGACAGCAGGAATGAAAAACTGTTTTTT.

The chain carries TRBV5-4 and TRBJ1-1; TRBD1 is a possible D gene (6 bases). The CDR3 runs 16 residues. Germline V gives CDR1 SGHNT, CDR2 YYREEE (reference sequence). Trimming cost V 2 bases and J 0 bases, with 14 bases left between them. DNA of the CDR3: TGTGCCAGCAGCTTCGAAGGGGGAGGGGTGAACACTGAAGCTTTCTTT. Its protein is CASSFEGGGVNTEAFF. The full variable domain, in which reference TRBV5-4 and TRBJ1-1 provide the parts outside the CDR3, is ETGVTQSPTHLIKTRGQQVTLRCSSQSGHNTVSWYQQALGQGPQFIFQYYREEENGRGNFPPRFSGLQFPNYSSELNVNALELDDSALYLCASSFEGGGVNTEAFFGQGTRLTVV.

This clone has only a few counts. The genes are TRBV5-1 and TRBJ1-4; D is ambiguous. Deletions cut 4 bases from V and 6 bases from J, with 16 bases between. CDR3 length equals 15 residues. Looked up from germline, CDR1 is SGHRS and CDR2 is YFSETQ. CDR3 loop: CASSLQPGGDEKLFF. For the CDR3, the DNA is TGCGCCAGCAGCCTACAACCCGGCGGGGATGAAAAACTGTTTTTT.

The chain is built from TRBV5-1 and TRBJ2-2; TRBD1 is a possible D gene (6 bases). There are 15 residues in the CDR3. Trimming cost V 3 bases and J 1 base, with 10 bases left between them. CDR1 is SGHRS and CDR2 is YFSETQ in the germline V gene. Here the CDR3 DNA reads TGCGCCAGCAGCTCGGACAGTTGGAACACCGGGGAGCTGTTTTTT. This gives the protein CASSSDSWNTGELFF.

V gene TRBV13 combines with J gene TRBJ2-3; 8 positions agree with TRBD1. The length of the CDR3 is 16 residues. Germline lookup yields CDR1 PRHDT and CDR2 FYEKMQ (reference sequence). The V segment lost 2 bases and the J segment 2 bases; nucleotides outside the gene matches: 6. Here the CDR3 DNA reads TGTGCCAGCAGCTTACCAGGGGGCTCTGTCACAGATACGCAGTATTTT. Its protein is CASSLPGGSVTDTQYF.

The V and J genes are TRBV30 and TRBJ1-2, with D possibly being TRBD1 (6 bases). This CDR3 spans 11 amino acids. Deletions cut 4 bases from V and 8 bases from J, with 11 bases between. The germline V gene has CDR1 GTSNPN and CDR2 SVGIG (reference sequence). The CDR3 DNA reads as TGTGCCTGGACGACAGGAGGCGGCTACACCTTC. The encoded protein is CAWTTGGGYTF. Complete variable domain (other parts from reference TRBV30 and TRBJ1-2): SQTIHQWPATLVQPVGSPLSLECTVEGTSNPNLYWYRQAAGRGLQLLFYSVGIGQISSEVPQNLSASRPQDRQFILSSKKLLLSDSGFYLCAWTTGGGYTFGSGTRLTVV.

The chain links TRBV7-2 to TRBJ2-3; D might be TRBD2 (5 bases). The CDR3 runs to 15 residues. V lost 7 bases to trimming and J lost 2 bases, with 16 bases between them. The germline V gene encodes CDR1 SGHTA and CDR2 FQGNSA. CDR3 amino acids: CASTRGQAYTDTQYF. The DNA of the CDR3 is TGTGCCAGCACCCGAGGGCAAGCTTACACAGATACGCAGTATTTT.

The chain couples TRBV5-6 to TRBJ2-5; TRBD2 matches at 7 bases. V gave up 6 bases and J gave up 4 bases; unmatched junction bases: 12. CDR1 and CDR2 (germline): SGHDT, YYEEEE. This CDR3 is 15 amino acids long. The CDR3 loop is CASTPRDYGGETQYF. The CDR3 DNA is TGTGCCAGCACCCCTCGGGACTATGGGGGAGAGACCCAGTACTTC.

V gene TRBV6-5 combines with J gene TRBJ2-7; TRBD2 matches 9 bases. The CDR3 loop spans 14 amino acids. Germline lookup yields CDR1 MNHEY and CDR2 SVGAGI. The V gene end was trimmed by 4 bases and the J gene end by 2 bases; junction bases not matched to a gene: 3. CDR3: CASSSPSGTYEQYF. As DNA, the CDR3 is TGTGCCAGCAGTTCTCCTAGCGGGACCTACGAGCAGTACTTC.

The V and J genes are TRBV4-1 and TRBJ2-3; 13 nucleotides agree with TRBD2. The germline V gene has CDR1 MGHRA and CDR2 YSYEKL. The ends lost 2 bases at V and 0 bases at J; junction bases unmatched: 5. CDR3 length: 18 residues. Written as DNA, the CDR3 is TGCGCCAGCAGCCAACTTGGACTAGCGGGGGCTAGCACAGATACGCAGTATTTT. Translating gives CASSQLGLAGASTDTQYF.

The sample holds a few counts of this clone. The chain joins TRBV19 to TRBJ2-7, with TRBD1 identical over 8 bases. Germline V lookup: CDR1 LNHDA, CDR2 SQIVND (reference sequence). V shed 4 bases, J shed 0 bases, and the junction held 11 bases outside the gene matches. CDR3 length: 17 residues. Written as DNA, the CDR3 is TGTGCCAGTAGTAGACGGAAGGGGACAGGCGACTCCTACGAGCAGTACTTC. Its protein product is CASSRRKGTGDSYEQYF.

This rearrangement joins TRBV6-1 to TRBJ1-4; TRBD1 might be the D (6 bases). Trimming stripped 7 bases from V and 0 bases from J, with 12 bases between. There are 15 residues in the CDR3. The germline V gene has CDR1 MNHNS and CDR2 SASEGT. This CDR3 reads CASKTSGATNEKLFF. The CDR3 bases are TGTGCCAGCAAGACTTCAGGGGCAACTAATGAAAAACTGTTTTTT.

J is TRBJ2-7 and V is TRBV11-3, with 8 bases identical to TRBD2. The CDR3 has 14 residues. The V and J ends lost 0 bases and 6 bases, in that order; junction bases with no gene match: 4. From germline, CDR1 is SGHNT and CDR2 YENEEA. CDR3 in DNA: TGTGCCAGCAGCTTAGATGGTACTAGCGGCGAGCAGTACTTC. This translates into CASSLDGTSGEQYF. Filled out from reference TRBV11-3 and TRBJ2-7, the complete variable domain reads EAGVVQSPRYKIIEKKQPVAFWCNPISGHNTLYWYLQNLGQGPELLIRYENEEAVDDSQLPKDRFSAERLKGVDSTLKIQPAELGDSAVYLCASSLDGTSGEQYFGPGTRLTVT.

V usage is TRBV7-9 and J usage is TRBJ2-5, with 12 bases identical to TRBD2. The CDR3 extends over 15 amino acids. CDR1 SEHNR and CDR2 FQNEAQ come from the germline V gene (reference sequence). V was pared by 4 bases and J by 5 bases, with 5 bases of the junction left unmatched. CDR3 sequence: CASSWTTSGGETQYF. The CDR3 DNA sequence: TGTGCCAGCAGCTGGACGACTAGCGGGGGTGAGACCCAGTACTTC.

The V and J genes are TRBV11-3 and TRBJ1-1, with 10 bases fitting TRBD1. V dropped 2 bases and J dropped 4; count of bases not matched to a gene: 1. There are 14 residues in the CDR3. The V gene's germline CDR1 is SGHNT and CDR2 YENEEA. The CDR3 coding sequence is TGTGCCAGCAGCTTAAGACAGGGGGCCACTGAAGCTTTCTTT. It codes for CASSLRQGATEAFF.

The genes are TRBV7-9 and TRBJ2-5; tentatively, D is TRBD1 (6 bases). There are 15 residues in the CDR3. V dropped 5 bases and J dropped 2 bases, with 15 bases sitting between them. Germline assignment: CDR1 SEHNR and CDR2 FQNEAQ (reference sequence). CDR3 amino acids: CASSRLDRTQETQYF. CDR3 DNA: TGTGCCAGCAGCCGTTTGGACAGAACGCAAGAGACCCAGTACTTC.

The rearrangement joins TRBV6-5 to TRBJ2-7, with D possibly TRBD2 on 6 matching bases. There are 14 residues in the CDR3. Trimming took 0 bases from V and 3 from J, leaving 9 bases between them. Germline CDR1 and CDR2: MNHEY and SVGAGI. The CDR3 here is CASSYSGLIYEQYF. CDR3 nucleotides: TGTGCCAGCAGTTACTCGGGACTGATCTACGAGCAGTACTTC.

The genes are TRBV5-1 and TRBJ1-3, with D perhaps TRBD1 (5 bases). Trimming took off 0 bases at V and 4 bases at J, with 11 bases between the two ends. CDR1 and CDR2 (germline): SGHRS, YFSETQ. This CDR3 contains 15 residues. CDR3 nucleotide sequence: TGCGCCAGCAGCTTGGCGATCGGGGGAGGAAACACCATATATTTT. Protein sequence: CASSLAIGGGNTIYF.

The gene calls are TRBV7-8 and TRBJ2-7, with a tentative D call TRBD2 (6 bases). V dropped 5 bases and J dropped 3 bases, with 14 bases sitting between them. The CDR3 is 14 residues long. Germline lookup yields CDR1 SGHVS and CDR2 FQNEAQ. CDR3 region: CASSPLARGYEQYF. CDR3 bases: TGTGCCAGCAGCCCACTAGCAAGGGGCTACGAGCAGTACTTC.

The rearrangement links TRBV4-2 to TRBJ2-3; D is ambiguous. Trimming took off 0 bases at V and 7 bases at J, with 5 bases between the two ends. Per germline, CDR1 LGHNA and CDR2 YNFKEQ. CDR3 size: 12 residues. The CDR3 protein is CASSQDRNTQYF. CDR3 sequence (DNA): TGTGCCAGCAGCCAAGACAGAAATACGCAGTATTTT.

The chain employs TRBV6-5 and TRBJ1-2, with 8 bases that match TRBD1. The CDR3 is 15 amino acids. V lost 5 bases and J lost 4; bases outside the gene matches: 9. CDR1 is MNHEY and CDR2 is SVGAGI in the germline V gene. The CDR3 nucleotides read TGTGCCAGCAGTCCCCAGGGGGCAATAAGCTATGGCTACACCTTC. It yields the protein CASSPQGAISYGYTF.

V and J are TRBV29-1 and TRBJ1-5; no clear D gene. The CDR3 is 15 residues long. Germline V gene lookup returns CDR1 SQVTM and CDR2 ANQGSEA. Trimming pared 6 bases from V and 2 bases from J, leaving 17 bases between. This CDR3 reads CSVADGLLGNQPQHF. CDR3 sequence (DNA): TGCAGCGTCGCGGACGGACTGCTGGGCAATCAGCCCCAGCATTTT.

This chain joins TRBV15 and TRBJ2-3; the match to TRBD1 covers 8 bases. Trimming at V came to 2 bases and at J to 8 bases, leaving 6 bases not matched to a gene. Germline V gene sequence: CDR1 LNHNV, CDR2 YYDKDF (reference sequence). The CDR3 has 14 amino acids. The CDR3 reads CATSRPGGQATQYF. The CDR3, as DNA: TGTGCCACCAGCAGACCCGGGGGACAGGCTACGCAGTATTTT.

This clone was counted a single time. The chain has TRBV10-3 and TRBJ1-3; unclear D gene. The CDR3 has 12 residues. Germline assignment: CDR1 ENHRY and CDR2 SYGVKD. Trimming removed 5 bases from V and 4 bases from J, with 6 bases in between. The CDR3 DNA sequence: TGTGCCATCAGTCGGGAAGGAAACACCATATATTTT. Translated: CAISREGNTIYF.

The rearrangement uses TRBV7-2 and TRBJ2-7, with D unclear. Trimming took off 5 bases at V and 1 base at J, with 3 bases between the two ends. The germline CDR1 and CDR2 sequences are SGHTA and FQGNSA. The CDR3 is 11 residues long. The CDR3 is CASSPSYEQYF. The CDR3 coding sequence is TGTGCCAGCAGCCCTTCCTACGAGCAGTACTTC.

This chain connects TRBV5-6 to TRBJ1-2, with D possibly matching TRBD1 (5 bases). V was cut by 1 base and J by 4 bases, with 8 bases left in between. This CDR3 comprises 13 residues. Germline CDR1 reads SGHDT; CDR2 reads YYEEEE. The chain's CDR3 is CASSLQGLYGYTF. The CDR3 DNA is TGTGCCAGCAGCTTGCAGGGTCTCTATGGCTACACCTTC.

The chain combines TRBV27 with TRBJ1-4, with D maybe TRBD1 (5 bases). The CDR3 has 16 amino acids. V was pared by 4 bases and J by 3 bases, with 15 bases between. Germline-derived CDR1 and CDR2 are MNHEY and SMNVEV (reference sequence). CDR3 amino acids: CASSSPAGPSNEKLFF. Here the CDR3 DNA reads TGTGCCAGCAGTTCACCGGCGGGACCCTCTAATGAAAAACTGTTTTTT. The full variable domain, its missing parts supplied by reference TRBV27 and TRBJ1-4, is EAQVTQNPRYLITVTGKKLTVTCSQNMNHEYMSWYRQDPGLGLRQIYYSMNVEVTDKGDVPEGYKVSRKEKRNFPLILESPSPNQTSLYFCASSSPAGPSNEKLFFGSGTQLSVL.

This clone was recorded only once. V gene TRBV19 combines with J gene TRBJ1-5; D uncertain. This CDR3 is 15 amino acids long. The V and J ends lost 9 bases and 2 bases respectively, with 17 bases between them. The germline CDR1 and CDR2 sequences are LNHDA and SQIVND (reference sequence). The CDR3 sequence: CASENFKIGNQPQHF. The DNA of the CDR3 is TGTGCCAGCGAAAATTTTAAGATAGGCAATCAGCCCCAGCATTTT.